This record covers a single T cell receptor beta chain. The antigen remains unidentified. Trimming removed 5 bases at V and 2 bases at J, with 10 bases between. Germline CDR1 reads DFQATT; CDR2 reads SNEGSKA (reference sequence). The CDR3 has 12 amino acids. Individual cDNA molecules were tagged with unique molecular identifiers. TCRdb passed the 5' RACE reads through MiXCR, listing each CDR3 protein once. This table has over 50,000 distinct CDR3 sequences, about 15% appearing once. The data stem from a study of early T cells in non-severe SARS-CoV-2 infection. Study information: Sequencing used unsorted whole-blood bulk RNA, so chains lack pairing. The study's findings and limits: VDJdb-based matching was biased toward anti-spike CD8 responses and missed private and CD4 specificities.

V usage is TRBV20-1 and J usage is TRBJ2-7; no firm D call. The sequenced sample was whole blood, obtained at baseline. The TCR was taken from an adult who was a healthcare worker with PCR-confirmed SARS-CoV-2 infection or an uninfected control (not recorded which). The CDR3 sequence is CSAPRRAYEQYF. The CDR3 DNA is TGCAGTGCTCCGAGAAGAGCCTACGAGCAGTACTTC.